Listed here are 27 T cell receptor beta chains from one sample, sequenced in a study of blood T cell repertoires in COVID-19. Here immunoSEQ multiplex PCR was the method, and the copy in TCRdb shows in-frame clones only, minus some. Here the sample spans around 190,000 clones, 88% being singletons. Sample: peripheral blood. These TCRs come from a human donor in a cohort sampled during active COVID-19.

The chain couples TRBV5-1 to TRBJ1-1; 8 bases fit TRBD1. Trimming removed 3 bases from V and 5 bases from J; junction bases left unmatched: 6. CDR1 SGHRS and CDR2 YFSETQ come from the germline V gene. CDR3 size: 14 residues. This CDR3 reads CASSSGQGRTEAFF. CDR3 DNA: TGCGCCAGCAGCTCTGGACAGGGTCGGACTGAAGCTTTCTTT.

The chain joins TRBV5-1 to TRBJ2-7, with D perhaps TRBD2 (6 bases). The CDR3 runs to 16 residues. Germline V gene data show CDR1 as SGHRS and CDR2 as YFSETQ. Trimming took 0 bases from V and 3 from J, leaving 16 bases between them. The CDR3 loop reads CASSLGGGTGNYEQYF. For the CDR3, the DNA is TGCGCCAGCAGCTTGGGTGGCGGGACGGGAAACTACGAGCAGTACTTC. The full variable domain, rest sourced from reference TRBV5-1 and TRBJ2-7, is KAGVTQTPRYLIKTRGQQVTLSCSPISGHRSVSWYQQTPGQGLQFLFEYFSETQRNKGNFPGRFSGRQFSNSRSEMNVSTLELGDSALYLCASSLGGGTGNYEQYFGPGTRLTVT.

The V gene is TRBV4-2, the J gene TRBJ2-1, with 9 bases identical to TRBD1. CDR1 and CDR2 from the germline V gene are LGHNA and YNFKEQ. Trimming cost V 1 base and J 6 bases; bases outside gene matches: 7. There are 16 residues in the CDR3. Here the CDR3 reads CASSQAGQGVSNEQFF. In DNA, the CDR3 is TGTGCCAGCAGCCAAGCGGGACAGGGAGTGTCCAATGAGCAGTTCTTC.

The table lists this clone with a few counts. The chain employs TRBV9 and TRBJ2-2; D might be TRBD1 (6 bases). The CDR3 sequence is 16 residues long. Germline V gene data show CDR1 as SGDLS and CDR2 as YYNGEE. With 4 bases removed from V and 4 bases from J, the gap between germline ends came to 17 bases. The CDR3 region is CASSPMGRGITGELFF. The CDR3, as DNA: TGTGCCAGCAGCCCGATGGGCAGGGGCATCACCGGGGAGCTGTTTTTT.

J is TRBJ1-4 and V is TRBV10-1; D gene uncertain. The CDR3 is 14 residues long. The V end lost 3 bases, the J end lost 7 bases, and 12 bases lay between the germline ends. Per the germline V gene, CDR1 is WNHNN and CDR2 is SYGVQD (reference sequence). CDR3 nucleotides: TGCGCCAGCAGTGACGGAGGCGCCGGTGAAAAACTGTTTTTT. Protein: CASSDGGAGEKLFF.

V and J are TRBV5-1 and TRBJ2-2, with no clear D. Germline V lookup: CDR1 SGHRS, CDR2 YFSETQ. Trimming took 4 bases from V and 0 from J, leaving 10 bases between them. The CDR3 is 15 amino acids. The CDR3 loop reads CASSVTGPNTGELFF. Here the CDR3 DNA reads TGCGCCAGCAGCGTGACTGGTCCGAACACCGGGGAGCTGTTTTTT.

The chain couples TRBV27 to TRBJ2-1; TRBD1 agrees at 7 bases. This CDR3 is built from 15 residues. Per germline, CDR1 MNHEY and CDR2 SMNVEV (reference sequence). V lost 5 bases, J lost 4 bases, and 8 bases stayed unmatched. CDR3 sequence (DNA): TGTGCCAGCAGTCGAGGGGGCCTAGTATACAATGAGCAGTTCTTC. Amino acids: CASSRGGLVYNEQFF.

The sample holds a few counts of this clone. As DNA, the CDR3 is TGTGCAAGTCGCTTAACAGCGGGAGCAGTCCACAATGAGCAGTTCTTC. Translating it yields CASRLTAGAVHNEQFF. The rearrangement links TRBV12-2 to TRBJ2-1; the table's TRBD2 call for D was not verified on the DNA. TRBV12-2 is designated a pseudogene. This CDR3 is 16 amino acids long.

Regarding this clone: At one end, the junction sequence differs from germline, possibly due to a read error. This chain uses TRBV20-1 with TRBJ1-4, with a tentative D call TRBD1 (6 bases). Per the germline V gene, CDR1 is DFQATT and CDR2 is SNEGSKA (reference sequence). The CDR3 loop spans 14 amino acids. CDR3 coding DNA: TGCAGTGCTAGTCCCCAACAGGTTACGACAGGCAAGATCTTT. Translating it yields CSASPQQVTTGKIF.

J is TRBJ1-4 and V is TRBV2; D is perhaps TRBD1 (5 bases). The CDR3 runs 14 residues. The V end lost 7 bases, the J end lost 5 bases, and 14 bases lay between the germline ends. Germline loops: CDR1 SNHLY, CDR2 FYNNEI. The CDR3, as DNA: TGTGCCAGCACCAGACAGACCTTAAATGAAAAACTGTTTTTT. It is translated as CASTRQTLNEKLFF.

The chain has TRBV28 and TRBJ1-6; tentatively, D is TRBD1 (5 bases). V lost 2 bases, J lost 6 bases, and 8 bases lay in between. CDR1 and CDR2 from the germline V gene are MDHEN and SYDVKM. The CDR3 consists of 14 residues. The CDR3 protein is CASSLAQGNSPLHF. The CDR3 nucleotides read TGTGCCAGCAGTTTAGCTCAGGGTAATTCACCCCTCCACTTT. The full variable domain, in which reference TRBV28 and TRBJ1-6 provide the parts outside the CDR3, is DVKVTQSSRYLVKRTGEKVFLECVQDMDHENMFWYRQDPGLGLRLIYFSYDVKMKEKGDIPEGYSVSREKKERFSLILESASTNQTSMYLCASSLAQGNSPLHFGNGTRLTVT.

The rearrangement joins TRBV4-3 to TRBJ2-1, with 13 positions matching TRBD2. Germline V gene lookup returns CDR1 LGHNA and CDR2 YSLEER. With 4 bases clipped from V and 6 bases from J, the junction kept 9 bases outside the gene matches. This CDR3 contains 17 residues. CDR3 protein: CASSPRTSGSFVNEQFF. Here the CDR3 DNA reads TGCGCCAGCAGCCCTCGGACTAGCGGGAGTTTCGTCAATGAGCAGTTCTTC.

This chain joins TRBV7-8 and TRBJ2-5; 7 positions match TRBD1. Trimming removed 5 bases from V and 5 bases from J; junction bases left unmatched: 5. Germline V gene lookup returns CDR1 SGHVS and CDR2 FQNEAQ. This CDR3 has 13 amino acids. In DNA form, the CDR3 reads TGTGCCAGCAGCGTCGACAGGGCGGAGACCCAGTACTTC. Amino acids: CASSVDRAETQYF.

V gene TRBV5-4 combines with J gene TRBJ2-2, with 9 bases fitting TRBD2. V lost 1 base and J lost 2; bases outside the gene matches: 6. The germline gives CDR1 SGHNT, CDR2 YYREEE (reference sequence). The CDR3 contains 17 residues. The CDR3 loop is CASSLSASGANTGELFF. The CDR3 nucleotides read TGTGCCAGCAGCTTGAGCGCTAGCGGGGCCAACACCGGGGAGCTGTTTTTT.

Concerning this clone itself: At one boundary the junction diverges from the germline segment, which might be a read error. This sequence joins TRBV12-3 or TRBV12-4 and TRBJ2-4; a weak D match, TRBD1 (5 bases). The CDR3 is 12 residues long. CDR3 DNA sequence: TGTGCCAGCAGCAATCGGCCAGGGCCCCAAATCTTC. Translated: CASSNRPGPQIF.

The CDR3 nucleotides are TGTGCCAGCAGTGCCGCCCATTTAGATGCCTACGAGCAGTACTTC. This encodes CASSAAHLDAYEQYF. This sequence joins TRBV28 and TRBJ2-7; no clear D gene. Deletions cut 5 bases from V and 2 bases from J, with 16 bases between. This CDR3 is 15 amino acids long. Per the germline V gene, CDR1 is MDHEN and CDR2 is SYDVKM. Together with reference TRBV28 and TRBJ2-7, the CDR3 gives the full variable domain: DVKVTQSSRYLVKRTGEKVFLECVQDMDHENMFWYRQDPGLGLRLIYFSYDVKMKEKGDIPEGYSVSREKKERFSLILESASTNQTSMYLCASSAAHLDAYEQYFGPGTRLTVT.

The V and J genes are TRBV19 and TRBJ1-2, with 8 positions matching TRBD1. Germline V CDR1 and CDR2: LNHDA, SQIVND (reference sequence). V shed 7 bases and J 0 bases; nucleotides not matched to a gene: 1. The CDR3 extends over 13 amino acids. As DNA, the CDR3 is TGTGCCAGTACAGGGGGCTCTAACTATGGCTACACCTTC. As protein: CASTGGSNYGYTF.

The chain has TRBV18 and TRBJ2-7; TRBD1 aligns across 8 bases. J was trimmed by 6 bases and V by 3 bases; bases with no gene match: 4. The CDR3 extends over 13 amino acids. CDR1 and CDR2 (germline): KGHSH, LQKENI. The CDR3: CASSPTDRVEQYF. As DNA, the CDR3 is TGTGCCAGCTCACCGACGGACAGGGTCGAGCAGTACTTC. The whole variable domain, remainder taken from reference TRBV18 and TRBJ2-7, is NAGVMQNPRHLVRRRGQEARLRCSPMKGHSHVYWYRQLPEEGLKFMVYLQKENIIDESGMPKERFSAEFPKEGPSILRIQQVVRGDSAAYFCASSPTDRVEQYFGPGTRLTVT.

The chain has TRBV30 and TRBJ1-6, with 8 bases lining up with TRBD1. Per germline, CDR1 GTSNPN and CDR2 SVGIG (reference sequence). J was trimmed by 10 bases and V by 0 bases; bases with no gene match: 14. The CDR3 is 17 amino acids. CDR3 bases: TGTGCCTGGAGTGTAGGGAGTCGGGTGGCAGGGGGCTCACCCCTCCACTTT. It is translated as CAWSVGSRVAGGSPLHF.

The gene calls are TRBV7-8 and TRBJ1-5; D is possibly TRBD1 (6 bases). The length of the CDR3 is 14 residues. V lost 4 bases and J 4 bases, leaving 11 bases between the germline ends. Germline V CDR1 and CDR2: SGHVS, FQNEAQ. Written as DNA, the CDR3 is TGTGCCAGCAGCTCATACCAGGGGAATCAGCCCCAGCATTTT. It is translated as CASSSYQGNQPQHF.

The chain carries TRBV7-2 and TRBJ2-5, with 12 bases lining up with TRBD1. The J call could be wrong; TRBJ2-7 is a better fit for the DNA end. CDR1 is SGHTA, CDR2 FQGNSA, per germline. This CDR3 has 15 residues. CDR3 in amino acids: CASSAGTGGMYEQYF. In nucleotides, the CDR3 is TGTGCCAGCAGCGCAGGGACAGGGGGCATGTACGAGCAGTACTTC.

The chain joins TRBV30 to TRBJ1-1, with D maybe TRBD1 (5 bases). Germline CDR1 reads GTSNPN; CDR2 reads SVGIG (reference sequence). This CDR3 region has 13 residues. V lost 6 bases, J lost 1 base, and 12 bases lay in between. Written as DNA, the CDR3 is TGTGCCTGTACCAGGGTAACGAACACTGAAGCTTTCTTT. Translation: CACTRVTNTEAFF.

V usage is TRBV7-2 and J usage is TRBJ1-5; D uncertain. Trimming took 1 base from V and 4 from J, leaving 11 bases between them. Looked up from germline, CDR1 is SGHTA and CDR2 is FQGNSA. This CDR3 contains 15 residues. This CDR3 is CASSLVPRNNQPQHF. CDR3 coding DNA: TGTGCCAGCAGCTTAGTTCCCAGGAATAATCAGCCCCAGCATTTT.

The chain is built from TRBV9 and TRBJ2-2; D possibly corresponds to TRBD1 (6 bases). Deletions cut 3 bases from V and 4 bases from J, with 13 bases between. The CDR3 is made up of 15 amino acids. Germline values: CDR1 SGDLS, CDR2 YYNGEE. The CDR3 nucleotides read TGTGCCAGCAGCGGGGACACCTCTGTCACCGGGGAGCTGTTTTTT. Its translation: CASSGDTSVTGELFF.

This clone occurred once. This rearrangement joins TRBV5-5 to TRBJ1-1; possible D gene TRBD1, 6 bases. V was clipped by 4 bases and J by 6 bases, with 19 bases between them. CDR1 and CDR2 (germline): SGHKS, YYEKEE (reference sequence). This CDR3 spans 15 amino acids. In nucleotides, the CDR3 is TGTGCCAGCAGCAACCTGCCCCAACAGGGTTCTGAAGCTTTCTTT. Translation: CASSNLPQQGSEAFF. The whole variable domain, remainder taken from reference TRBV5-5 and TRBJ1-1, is DAGVTQSPTHLIKTRGQQVTLRCSPISGHKSVSWYQQVLGQGPQFIFQYYEKEERGRGNFPDRFSARQFPNYSSELNVNALLLGDSALYLCASSNLPQQGSEAFFGQGTRLTVV.

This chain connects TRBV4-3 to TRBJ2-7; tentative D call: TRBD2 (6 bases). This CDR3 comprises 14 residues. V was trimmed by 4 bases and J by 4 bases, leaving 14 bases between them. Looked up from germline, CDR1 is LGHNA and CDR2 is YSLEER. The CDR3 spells CASSRDTGEYEQYF. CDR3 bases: TGCGCCAGCAGCCGGGATACGGGAGAGTACGAGCAGTACTTC.

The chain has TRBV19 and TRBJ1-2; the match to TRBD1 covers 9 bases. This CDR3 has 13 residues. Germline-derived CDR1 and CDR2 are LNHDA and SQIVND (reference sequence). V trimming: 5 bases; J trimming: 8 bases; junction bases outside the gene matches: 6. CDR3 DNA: TGTGCCAGTAGTGTACAGGGGGCGCGGGGCTACACCTTC. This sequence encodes CASSVQGARGYTF.